A single sample gave rise to the 25 T cell receptor beta chains below, sequenced in a study of technical replicates of blood from a few donors. The method was immunoSEQ multiplex PCR; TCRdb's version includes in-frame clones alone and lacks a portion of them. The data show 45,000 to 50,000 clones, about 94% seen once. Material for sequencing was PBMCs. All receptors come from a human donor in good health. Some clones in this sample may be carry-over from other donors' samples.

V and J are TRBV7-9 and TRBJ2-1; TRBD2 agrees at 9 bases. Germline CDR1 reads SEHNR; CDR2 reads FQNEAQ (reference sequence). The CDR3 has 14 residues. V lost 5 bases, J lost 7 bases, and 6 bases stayed unmatched. CDR3 region: CASSISGSSNEQFF. Written as DNA, the CDR3 is TGTGCCAGCAGCATTAGCGGGAGTAGTAATGAGCAGTTCTTC. The full variable domain, its missing parts supplied by reference TRBV7-9 and TRBJ2-1, is DTGVSQNPRHKITKRGQNVTFRCDPISEHNRLYWYRQTLGQGPEFLTYFQNEAQLEKSRLLSDRFSAERPKGSFSTLEIQRTEQGDSAMYLCASSISGSSNEQFFGPGTRLTVL.

The J gene is TRBJ2-5, the V gene TRBV19; no clear D. The CDR3 length is 13 residues. The germline gives CDR1 LNHDA, CDR2 SQIVND (reference sequence). V lost 7 bases and J 5 bases, leaving 14 bases between the germline ends. This chain's CDR3 is CASTNMAGETQYF. The CDR3 DNA reads TGTGCCAGTACTAACATGGCCGGGGAGACCCAGTACTTC.

This clone was recorded only once. The chain has TRBV5-1 and TRBJ1-3; no clear D gene. Germline V lookup: CDR1 SGHRS, CDR2 YFSETQ. This CDR3 comprises 12 residues. V was cut by 4 bases and J by 12 bases, with 14 bases left in between. The DNA for the CDR3 is TGCGCCAGCAGCGGATCCGGGGAGGACATATATTTT. It specifies CASSGSGEDIYF.

This clone is a singleton in its sample. V usage is TRBV5-4 and J usage is TRBJ1-5, with 8 bases matching TRBD1. The CDR3 sequence is 15 residues long. Looked up from germline, CDR1 is SGHNT and CDR2 is YYREEE (reference sequence). J was trimmed by 3 bases and V by 5 bases; bases with no gene match: 7. CDR3 region: CASRAGTGYNQPQHF. CDR3 nucleotides: TGTGCCAGCAGAGCCGGGACAGGATACAATCAGCCCCAGCATTTT. Looking up the rest from reference TRBV5-4 and TRBJ1-5 gives the full variable domain: ETGVTQSPTHLIKTRGQQVTLRCSSQSGHNTVSWYQQALGQGPQFIFQYYREEENGRGNFPPRFSGLQFPNYSSELNVNALELDDSALYLCASRAGTGYNQPQHFGDGTRLSIL.

This chain joins TRBV10-3 and TRBJ1-2, with 9 bases lining up with TRBD1. This CDR3 has 15 residues. J gave up 0 bases and V 11 bases, and 10 bases lay outside the gene matches. The germline V gene encodes CDR1 ENHRY and CDR2 SYGVKD. DNA for the CDR3: TGTGCCGCCCAACAGGGGGCAAAAGCTAACTATGGCTACACCTTC. Residues: CAAQQGAKANYGYTF.

This sequence joins TRBV5-4 and TRBJ2-1; D gene uncertain. In germline, CDR1 is SGHNT, CDR2 YYREEE (reference sequence). V lost 4 bases to trimming and J lost 4 bases, with 9 bases between them. There are 13 residues in the CDR3. CDR3 DNA sequence: TGTGCCAGCAGCCCAGGATTATACAATGAGCAGTTCTTC. It specifies CASSPGLYNEQFF.

The V call is TRBV27, the J call TRBJ1-3, with 7 positions matching TRBD1. The CDR3 is made up of 16 amino acids. Germline V lookup: CDR1 MNHEY, CDR2 SMNVEV (reference sequence). With 0 bases clipped from V and 0 bases from J, the junction kept 2 bases outside the gene matches. DNA of the CDR3: TGTGCCAGCAGTTTATCTAGGGGGCTCTCTGGAAACACCATATATTTT. Protein sequence: CASSLSRGLSGNTIYF.

This clone was observed a handful of times. This chain links TRBV15 with TRBJ2-4; 7 bases align to TRBD2. V shed 1 base and J 7 bases; nucleotides not matched to a gene: 7. The CDR3 has 15 residues. Germline CDR1 reads LNHNV; CDR2 reads YYDKDF (reference sequence). The CDR3 spells CATSRGGGSVNIQYF. In DNA form, the CDR3 reads TGTGCCACCAGCAGAGGTGGCGGGAGTGTTAACATTCAGTACTTC.

This clone showed up just once. In nucleotides, the CDR3 is TGCGCCAGCGCTTCGCGAACGAACACTGAAGCTTTCTTT. This translates into CASASRTNTEAFF. The gene calls are TRBV5-1 and TRBJ1-1; D remains unclear. Germline CDR1 reads SGHRS; CDR2 reads YFSETQ. With 7 bases removed from V and 1 base from J, the gap between germline ends came to 11 bases. The CDR3 totals 13 residues.

This chain uses TRBV9 with TRBJ2-5; a weak D match, TRBD1 (6 bases). Germline V CDR1 and CDR2: SGDLS, YYNGEE. V gave up 5 bases and J gave up 2 bases, with 16 bases separating them. The CDR3 contains 15 residues. CDR3 amino acids: CASSRKNREQETQYF. CDR3 DNA sequence: TGTGCCAGCAGTAGAAAGAACAGGGAGCAAGAGACCCAGTACTTC.

The chain links TRBV4-1 to TRBJ2-5, with no clear D. This CDR3 is built from 15 residues. Germline loops: CDR1 MGHRA, CDR2 YSYEKL. Trimming took off 3 bases at V and 2 bases at J, with 13 bases between the two ends. The CDR3 nucleotides read TGCGCCAGCAGCCATAGCCCGACGGAACAAGAGACCCAGTACTTC. It translates to CASSHSPTEQETQYF.

J is TRBJ1-2 and V is TRBV30, with 7 bases that match TRBD1. Trimming at V came to 2 bases and at J to 4 bases, leaving 4 bases not matched to a gene. CDR3 length equals 13 residues. CDR1 is GTSNPN, CDR2 SVGIG, per germline (reference sequence). DNA for the CDR3: TGTGCCTGGAGTAAGGGGGCTGGCTATGGCTACACCTTC. Protein sequence: CAWSKGAGYGYTF.

The V call is TRBV2, the J call TRBJ2-1, with 9 nucleotides matching TRBD2. Germline V gene data show CDR1 as SNHLY and CDR2 as FYNNEI. This CDR3 spans 18 amino acids. J was trimmed by 0 bases and V by 4 bases; bases with no gene match: 10. Here the CDR3 reads CASSATSGRVSSYNEQFF. The CDR3 bases are TGTGCCAGCAGTGCGACTAGCGGACGTGTTAGCTCCTACAATGAGCAGTTCTTC.

In DNA, the CDR3 is TGTGCCACCAGCAGGCAAGAGGGAAAATGGGAGACCCAGTACTTC. Its translation is CATSRQEGKWETQYF. The chain links TRBV15 to TRBJ2-5, with a weak D call TRBD2 (5 bases). The CDR3 consists of 15 residues. V was shortened by 3 bases and J by 5 bases, with 16 bases between the two germline ends. CDR1 is LNHNV, CDR2 YYDKDF, per germline (reference sequence).

This sequence joins TRBV5-1 and TRBJ2-1; 7 nucleotides align to TRBD1. The CDR3 loop spans 11 amino acids. Germline CDR1 reads SGHRS; CDR2 reads YFSETQ. With V trimmed by 3 bases and J by 14 bases, 5 bases remained unmatched. The CDR3 reads CASSSDRDEFF. CDR3 DNA sequence: TGCGCCAGCAGCTCCGACAGGGACGAGTTCTTC.

The chain links TRBV7-2 to TRBJ2-2, with TRBD1 matching 7 bases. The CDR3 runs to 15 residues. With V trimmed by 5 bases and J by 1 base, 4 bases remained unmatched. Germline lookup yields CDR1 SGHTA and CDR2 FQGNSA. The CDR3 DNA reads TGTGCCAGCAGCCCGGGACAGTTGAACACCGGGGAGCTGTTTTTT. Its translation is CASSPGQLNTGELFF.

This sequence joins TRBV6-5 and TRBJ1-2; D possibly corresponds to TRBD1 (6 bases). This CDR3 is built from 15 residues. Germline V gene sequence: CDR1 MNHEY, CDR2 SVGAGI. V was shortened by 1 base and J by 6 bases, with 15 bases between the two germline ends. As DNA, the CDR3 is TGTGCCAGCAGTTACTATACAGGGTCTATGCATGGCTACACCTTC. It codes for CASSYYTGSMHGYTF.

The chain recombines TRBV7-8 with TRBJ1-1; 9 bases align to TRBD1. CDR1 is SGHVS and CDR2 is FQNEAQ in the germline V gene. The J segment lost 1 base and the V segment lost 1 base, leaving 4 bases of the junction unmatched. The CDR3 spans 16 residues. Here the CDR3 DNA reads TGTGCCAGCAGCTTAGGGGACAGGGTAAGGAACACTGAAGCTTTCTTT. This sequence encodes CASSLGDRVRNTEAFF.

This rearrangement joins TRBV7-9 to TRBJ2-1, with 8 positions matching TRBD2. J was trimmed by 9 bases and V by 4 bases; bases with no gene match: 14. The CDR3 length is 16 residues. Looked up from germline, CDR1 is SEHNR and CDR2 is FQNEAQ (reference sequence). CDR3 DNA sequence: TGTGCCAGCAGCTCGGGGGGGAGCGGGAGAGAGAGTGAGCAGTTCTTC. This translates into CASSSGGSGRESEQFF. The full variable domain, in which reference TRBV7-9 and TRBJ2-1 provide the parts outside the CDR3, is DTGVSQNPRHKITKRGQNVTFRCDPISEHNRLYWYRQTLGQGPEFLTYFQNEAQLEKSRLLSDRFSAERPKGSFSTLEIQRTEQGDSAMYLCASSSGGSGRESEQFFGPGTRLTVL.

The CDR3 reads CASSIVGQGAHEQYF. The CDR3 nucleotides are TGTGCCAGTAGTATAGTGGGACAGGGGGCACACGAGCAGTACTTC. This chain joins TRBV19 and TRBJ2-7; TRBD1 aligns across 12 bases. Germline-derived CDR1 and CDR2 are LNHDA and SQIVND (reference sequence). Trimming removed 1 base from V and 5 bases from J; junction bases left unmatched: 3. The CDR3 sequence is 15 residues long.

The chain employs TRBV7-8 and TRBJ1-4, with 7 bases identical to TRBD1. This CDR3 contains 16 residues. Germline-derived CDR1 and CDR2 are SGHVS and FQNEAQ. The V and J ends lost 5 bases and 4 bases, in that order; junction bases with no gene match: 10. The CDR3 region is CASSPMGTASNEKLFF. The CDR3 coding sequence is TGTGCCAGCAGCCCGATGGGGACAGCAAGTAATGAAAAACTGTTTTTT.

This clone was detected only a few times. This chain connects TRBV2 to TRBJ2-3; 8 bases map to TRBD2. The CDR3 spans 14 residues. After removal of 11 bases from V and 2 bases from J, the junction contained 9 bases not matched to a gene. Germline assignment: CDR1 SNHLY and CDR2 FYNNEI. The CDR3 loop reads CASQSGGYTDTQYF. The CDR3 DNA is TGTGCCTCCCAGAGCGGGGGATACACAGATACGCAGTATTTT. The whole variable domain, filled in from reference TRBV2 and TRBJ2-3, reads EPEVTQTPSHQVTQMGQEVILRCVPISNHLYFYWYRQILGQKVEFLVSFYNNEISEKSEIFDDQFSVERPDGSNFTLKIRSTKLEDSAMYFCASQSGGYTDTQYFGPGTRLTVL.

This sequence joins TRBV4-1 and TRBJ1-3; D is ambiguous. The germline V gene has CDR1 MGHRA and CDR2 YSYEKL. The CDR3 extends over 14 amino acids. V gave up 5 bases and J gave up 6 bases, with 14 bases separating them. CDR3 in DNA: TGCGCCAGCAGCAACCTAGCGCGAGTAAACACCATATATTTT. Residues: CASSNLARVNTIYF.

This rearrangement joins TRBV5-6 to TRBJ2-2; TRBD2 is a possible D gene (5 bases). CDR3 length: 14 amino acids. Germline V gene sequence: CDR1 SGHDT, CDR2 YYEEEE. V lost 4 bases and J 7 bases, leaving 14 bases between the germline ends. CDR3 amino acids: CASSPVLVSGELFF. The CDR3, as DNA: TGTGCCAGCAGCCCGGTACTAGTTAGCGGGGAGCTGTTTTTT.

This clone was seen only a few times. The rearrangement joins TRBV6-1 to TRBJ2-7; TRBD1 aligns across 10 bases. The trim removed 3 bases at V and 0 bases at J, leaving 2 bases unmatched. Germline values: CDR1 MNHNS, CDR2 SASEGT. The CDR3 sequence is 15 residues long. In nucleotides, the CDR3 is TGTGCCAGCAGTGAGGGACAGGGGCCCTCCTACGAGCAGTACTTC. Translation: CASSEGQGPSYEQYF.